Listed below are T cell receptor beta chains from one sample, sequenced in a study of shared clonotypes between healthy human individuals. TCRdb's copy holds only in-frame clones and misses some; the assay was immunoSEQ multiplex PCR. Of roughly 1,500,000 clones in the sample, 95% to 99% were seen once. The material sequenced was naive CD4+ T cells sorted from blood. The receptors were sampled from a man between 25 and 39 years old in good health. The CDR3 runs from the conserved cysteine through the conserved F or W.

v_gene,CDR3aa
TRBV9,CASSEAADQPQHF
TRBV11-2,CASSPDRGNYEQYF
TRBV11-2,CASSPGPNTEAFF
TRBV5-4,CASSVIQGVGGYTF
TRBV7-9,CASSLEAVGEQFF
TRBV9,CASSVELQGVHNEQFF
TRBV5-1,CASSGGAQTEQYF
TRBV25-1,CASSDLRRDPRGEKLFF
TRBV18,CASSPRIDYGYTF
TRBV5-4,CASSPEPSNLYNEQFF
TRBV7-9,CASRPIGLAPSWSYNEQFF
TRBV7-2,CASSRRGGQGWFF
TRBV19,CASSTLPTGLETQYF
TRBV28,CASSFRGVHEQYF
TRBV28,CATSYRGNIQYF
TRBV7-9,CASSLLAVLYNEQFF
TRBV7-9,CASSFGTLSYEQYF
TRBV19,CASSEGQPTDTQYF
TRBV5-1,CASSPGGRGRRFGTEAFF
TRBV5-1,CASSFRTGDTDTQYF
TRBV19,CASRQVNQPQHF
TRBV11-3,CASSPSRDRLHNEQFF
TRBV9,CASSVLGQSSYNEQFF
TRBV18,CASSPPDTQYF
TRBV27,CASSPRGLGGYTF
TRBV7-7,CASSADTNTGELFF
TRBV6-5,CASRSGTEAFF
TRBV27,CASSDALRETQYF
TRBV5-5,CASIRLAGADTQYF
TRBV5-1,CASSPESMDIQYF
TRBV5-6,CASSFQGMGYEQYF
TRBV14,CASSRGTSGREIFHEQFF
TRBV5-1,CASSPLAVGGASGELFF
TRBV5-4,CASSPTQGLSTGELFF
TRBV5-6,CASSLAGGVPDTQYF
TRBV7-9,CASSLAAGTPGAFF
TRBV5-1,CASSLGEGTVPYEQYF
TRBV5-1,CASGQGGTYEQYF
TRBV6-6,CAGRGQGKTQPQHF
TRBV5-4,CASSLAIGAGGHETQYF
TRBV19,CAAAESPGWPRPGHLGRQPQHF
TRBV18,CASSTTGANTEAFF
TRBV7-2,CASSFRQGDGNEQFF